This T cell receptor beta chain was captured in a study of T cells in Graves' hyperthyroidism and ophthalmopathy. TCR beta CDR3 regions were amplified from RNA transcripts. In the first-round RT-PCR of the TCR CDR3, the HTBI primer set was used. From the multiplex PCR reads, TCRdb called clonotypes with MiXCR, one entry per CDR3 protein. The sample records about 360,000 distinct CDR3 sequences, about 13% being singletons. This clonotype was detected many times. This clonotype was obtained from a woman under 30 with Graves' hyperthyroidism. The sequencing sample was made of blood.

The CDR3 DNA is TGCGCCAGCAGCTTAGGATTGGGGGCCTCAGTACCCTACAATGAGCAGTTCTTC. It codes for CASSLGLGASVPYNEQFF. The J gene is TRBJ2-1, the V gene TRBV5-1; TRBD1 is a possible D gene (6 bases). CDR3 length equals 18 residues. V was trimmed by 2 bases and J by 2 bases, leaving 20 bases between them. CDR1 and CDR2 from the germline V gene are SGHRS and YFSETQ. The full variable domain, in which reference TRBV5-1 and TRBJ2-1 provide the parts outside the CDR3, is KAGVTQTPRYLIKTRGQQVTLSCSPISGHRSVSWYQQTPGQGLQFLFEYFSETQRNKGNFPGRFSGRQFSNSRSEMNVSTLELGDSALYLCASSLGLGASVPYNEQFFGPGTRLTVL.